This T cell receptor beta chain was retrieved from a study of OX40 agonist ivuxolimab in advanced cancers. The wider study: Patients received the agonistic anti-OX40 (CD134) antibody ivuxolimab. Anti-PD-1, anti-PD-L1 or anti-CTLA-4 therapy given earlier was allowed, and about 38% had some.

Peripheral blood came from all dose cohorts at three timepoints. Assay: immunoSEQ multiplex PCR; the TCRdb copy retains only in-frame clones and omits some. Among about 77,000 clones listed, around 83% were seen once. V lost 6 bases to trimming and J lost 10 bases; unmatched junction nucleotides: 12. The CDR3 length is 15 residues. From germline, CDR1 is LNHDA and CDR2 SQIVND (reference sequence). The chain recombines TRBV19 with TRBJ1-6, with 7 positions matching TRBD1. The input for sequencing was CD4+ or CD8+ T cells sorted from blood, taken in a trial of the OX40 agonist ivuxolimab. This clonotype was sampled from an adult with an advanced solid tumor such as melanoma, head and neck, liver or kidney cancer. CDR3 nucleotide sequence: TGTGCCAGTAGACCGTCTGACAGGGTACAATCACCCCTCCACTTT. Its protein is CASRPSDRVQSPLHF.